This TCR beta chain comes out of a study of blood T cell repertoires in COVID-19. Study as a whole: Sites across the United States, Italy and Spain contributed samples from acute and convalescent COVID-19.

Germline V gene data show CDR1 as MNHEY and CDR2 as SVGAGI. The V gene lost 10 bases and the J gene lost 5 bases, with 20 bases spanning the gap. This CDR3 contains 15 residues. This clone showed up just a few times. This table comes from immunoSEQ multiplex PCR, and its TCRdb copy is limited to in-frame clones, with some not included. Of under 250,000 clones in the sample, 86% were seen once. Sequenced input: peripheral blood. The rearrangement joins TRBV6-5 to TRBJ1-4; no firm D call. The clonotype originates from a man of 80 years or more with acute or convalescent COVID-19. This CDR3 is CATDIGEGSNEKLFF. Here the CDR3 DNA reads TGTGCCACCGACATCGGGGAGGGATCGAATGAAAAACTGTTTTTT.